Below, 22 T cell receptor beta chains from the same sample are listed, as sequenced in a study of blood T cell repertoires in COVID-19. Produced via immunoSEQ multiplex PCR; TCRdb's table is partial and in-frame only. Seen here are tens of thousands of clones, more than 60% observed once, and the top ten hold 15% to 20%. The sample taken for sequencing was peripheral blood. The receptors here all came from a human donor in a cohort sampled during active COVID-19.

This clone came up once. J is TRBJ1-1 and V is TRBV4-3; 8 bases are shared with TRBD1. CDR1 and CDR2 (germline): LGHNA, YSLEER. V was pared by 4 bases and J by 1 base, with 2 bases of the junction left unmatched. The CDR3 is 14 amino acids. The CDR3 spells CASSLGTGNTEAFF. DNA of the CDR3: TGCGCCAGCAGCCTCGGGACAGGGAACACTGAAGCTTTCTTT.

V usage is TRBV11-2 and J usage is TRBJ2-7, with 8 positions matching TRBD1. Losses at the gene ends were 4 bases for V and 3 bases for J; bases not matched to a gene: 2. The CDR3 consists of 13 residues. CDR1 SGHAT and CDR2 FQNNGV come from the germline V gene. The CDR3 region is CASSWGQVYEQYF. CDR3 DNA: TGTGCCAGCAGCTGGGGACAGGTCTACGAGCAGTACTTC.

The rearrangement uses TRBV2 and TRBJ2-7; D remains unclear. The CDR3 loop spans 13 amino acids. Germline V gene sequence: CDR1 SNHLY, CDR2 FYNNEI. The V end lost 5 bases, the J end lost 2 bases, and 10 bases lay between the germline ends. CDR3 nucleotides: TGTGCCAGCAGTCGAAACTTGGCCTACGAGCAGTACGTC. It yields the protein CASSRNLAYEQYV.

The chain links TRBV7-9 to TRBJ2-1, with 9 bases that match TRBD1. V gave up 2 bases and J gave up 12 bases; unmatched junction bases: 5. Germline values: CDR1 SEHNR, CDR2 FQNEAQ (reference sequence). This CDR3 has 13 residues. CDR3 in amino acids: CASSLPPTGGQFF. CDR3 coding DNA: TGTGCCAGCAGCTTACCTCCGACAGGGGGGCAGTTCTTC. The full variable domain, completed using reference TRBV7-9 and TRBJ2-1, is DTGVSQNPRHKITKRGQNVTFRCDPISEHNRLYWYRQTLGQGPEFLTYFQNEAQLEKSRLLSDRFSAERPKGSFSTLEIQRTEQGDSAMYLCASSLPPTGGQFFGPGTRLTVL.

The rearrangement uses TRBV7-2 and TRBJ2-7; 9 bases agree with TRBD1. V lost 3 bases and J lost 3; bases outside the gene matches: 0. This CDR3 spans 13 amino acids. Looked up from germline, CDR1 is SGHTA and CDR2 is FQGNSA. The CDR3 coding sequence is TGTGCCAGCAGCTTGGACAGGGGCTACGAGCAGTACTTC. Translating gives CASSLDRGYEQYF. Combining the CDR3 with reference TRBV7-2 and TRBJ2-7 gives the whole variable domain GAGVSQSPSNKVTEKGKDVELRCDPISGHTALYWYRQSLGQGLEFLIYFQGNSAPDKSGLPSDRFSAERTGGSVSTLTIQRTQQEDSAVYLCASSLDRGYEQYFGPGTRLTVT.

The CDR3 region has the DNA TGTGCCAGCAGCCCCGACAGGGGGTGGGGGACCCAGTACTTC. This encodes CASSPDRGWGTQYF. The V and J genes are TRBV11-2 and TRBJ2-5; 9 nucleotides agree with TRBD1. Looked up from germline, CDR1 is SGHAT and CDR2 is FQNNGV. The CDR3 runs 14 residues. With V trimmed by 5 bases and J by 7 bases, 8 bases remained unmatched. Full variable domain (missing parts from reference TRBV11-2 and TRBJ2-5): EAGVAQSPRYKIIEKRQSVAFWCNPISGHATLYWYQQILGQGPKLLIQFQNNGVVDDSQLPKDRFSAERLKGVDSTLKIQPAKLEDSAVYLCASSPDRGWGTQYFGPGTRLLVL.

J is TRBJ1-1 and V is TRBV5-1; D is unclear. V dropped 3 bases and J dropped 4 bases, with 13 bases sitting between them. The CDR3 consists of 14 residues. CDR1 and CDR2 (germline): SGHRS, YFSETQ. The CDR3 bases are TGCGCCAGCAGCTCCGTCTTATTCGGCACTGAAGCTTTCTTT. This encodes CASSSVLFGTEAFF.

J is TRBJ2-3 and V is TRBV6-4; TRBD2 aligns across 8 bases. The CDR3 has 15 residues. Trimming removed 2 bases from V and 0 bases from J; junction bases left unmatched: 1. The germline CDR1 and CDR2 sequences are MRHNA and SNTAGT. CDR3 nucleotides: TGTGCCAGCAGTGACGGCGGGGGGAGCACAGATACGCAGTATTTT. It codes for CASSDGGGSTDTQYF.

J is TRBJ2-3 and V is TRBV5-4; maybe TRBD1 (6 bases). V gave up 4 bases and J gave up 1 base, with 13 bases separating them. The CDR3 length is 15 residues. Per germline, CDR1 SGHNT and CDR2 YYREEE (reference sequence). CDR3 DNA sequence: TGTGCCAGCAGCAAAAGGGACACACGCACAGATACGCAGTATTTT. This encodes CASSKRDTRTDTQYF.

The chain employs TRBV9 and TRBJ1-1; TRBD1 is a possible D gene (6 bases). Germline assignment: CDR1 SGDLS and CDR2 YYNGEE. Trimming removed 3 bases at V and 1 base at J, with 13 bases between. The CDR3 is 15 amino acids. CDR3: CASSARGQTNTEAFF. The CDR3 nucleotides read TGTGCCAGCAGCGCCAGGGGACAAACGAACACTGAAGCTTTCTTT. The full variable domain, rest sourced from reference TRBV9 and TRBJ1-1, is DSGVTQTPKHLITATGQRVTLRCSPRSGDLSVYWYQQSLDQGLQFLIQYYNGEERAKGNILERFSAQQFPDLHSELNLSSLELGDSALYFCASSARGQTNTEAFFGQGTRLTVV.

V usage is TRBV2 and J usage is TRBJ2-1, with D tentatively TRBD2 (7 bases). The germline V gene has CDR1 SNHLY and CDR2 FYNNEI. CDR3 size: 12 residues. The ends were cut back, 8 bases at V and 6 bases at J, with 11 bases in the middle. Written as DNA, the CDR3 is TGTGCCAGCCGGGGGGCGGGCAATGAGCAGTTCTTC. It codes for CASRGAGNEQFF.

CDR3 DNA: TGTGCCAGCAGCTTGCAGGCTGGCACAGATACGCAGTATTTT. Its protein product is CASSLQAGTDTQYF. The V call is TRBV7-9, the J call TRBJ2-3; D is undetermined. V dropped 3 bases and J dropped 1 base, with 8 bases sitting between them. CDR1 is SEHNR and CDR2 is FQNEAQ in the germline V gene (reference sequence). This CDR3 is built from 14 residues.

The chain uses TRBV5-3 and TRBJ2-3; D gene unclear. TRBV5-3 qualifies as an ORF whose function is uncertain. The germline V and J ends were trimmed by 0 bases and 3 bases, with 11 bases remaining between them. The CDR3 has 15 residues. CDR3 coding DNA: TGTGCCAGAAGCTTGGAAGTAGGAGTGACAGATACGCAGTATTTT. Amino acid sequence: CARSLEVGVTDTQYF.

The chain carries TRBV6-2 or TRBV6-3 and TRBJ2-7; D perhaps matches TRBD1 (6 bases). V shed 3 bases and J shed 4 bases, with 7 bases lying between them. This CDR3 comprises 12 residues. Germline CDR1 reads MNHEY; CDR2 reads SVGEGT. CDR3 residues: CASSYQGYEQYV. The DNA of the CDR3 is TGTGCCAGCAGTTATCAGGGGTACGAGCAGTACGTC.

The V call is TRBV28, the J call TRBJ2-1; D uncertain. CDR1 is MDHEN, CDR2 SYDVKM, per germline. This CDR3 spans 12 amino acids. Trimming left V 3 bases short and J 4 bases short, with 4 bases between. The CDR3 loop is CASSFSYNEQFF. In DNA form, the CDR3 reads TGTGCCAGCAGTTTTAGTTACAATGAGCAGTTCTTC. The full variable domain, rest sourced from reference TRBV28 and TRBJ2-1, is DVKVTQSSRYLVKRTGEKVFLECVQDMDHENMFWYRQDPGLGLRLIYFSYDVKMKEKGDIPEGYSVSREKKERFSLILESASTNQTSMYLCASSFSYNEQFFGPGTRLTVL.

The chain carries TRBV7-6 and TRBJ2-1; 9 bases agree with TRBD2. The CDR3 is made up of 15 amino acids. Germline V gives CDR1 SGHVS, CDR2 FNYEAQ. V shed 5 bases and J 4 bases; nucleotides not matched to a gene: 6. CDR3 region: CASSGSGSLYNEQFF. CDR3 DNA: TGTGCCAGCAGCGGTAGCGGGAGTCTATACAATGAGCAGTTCTTC.

The sample holds one count of this clone. The chain is built from TRBV27 and TRBJ1-6; D is undetermined. The CDR3 has 13 amino acids. Trimming stripped 9 bases from V and 0 bases from J, with 6 bases between. The germline V gene has CDR1 MNHEY and CDR2 SMNVEV (reference sequence). The CDR3 sequence is CARGSSYNSPLHF. CDR3 nucleotide sequence: TGTGCCAGGGGGAGCTCCTATAATTCACCCCTCCACTTT.

This clone came up once. This chain links TRBV7-2 with TRBJ2-1; 8 nucleotides align to TRBD1. With 5 bases clipped from V and 1 base from J, the junction kept 7 bases outside the gene matches. Germline CDR1 reads SGHTA; CDR2 reads FQGNSA. The CDR3 length is 16 residues. The chain's CDR3 is CASSLGTGSSYNEQFF. CDR3 DNA: TGTGCCAGCAGCCTCGGGACAGGATCTTCCTACAATGAGCAGTTCTTC. The variable domain in full, completed from reference TRBV7-2 and TRBJ2-1, reads GAGVSQSPSNKVTEKGKDVELRCDPISGHTALYWYRQSLGQGLEFLIYFQGNSAPDKSGLPSDRFSAERTGGSVSTLTIQRTQQEDSAVYLCASSLGTGSSYNEQFFGPGTRLTVL.

This clone has only a few counts. This rearrangement joins TRBV10-3 to TRBJ2-5, with D unclear. Germline loops: CDR1 ENHRY, CDR2 SYGVKD. The CDR3 totals 11 residues. The V end was cut by 10 bases, the J end by 0 bases, with 6 bases between. CDR3 in amino acids: CATLYQETQYF. Written as DNA, the CDR3 is TGTGCCACTCTGTACCAAGAGACCCAGTACTTC.

The chain carries TRBV19 and TRBJ1-1; D call uncertain. Germline V CDR1 and CDR2: LNHDA, SQIVND (reference sequence). This CDR3 comprises 13 residues. V was cut by 5 bases and J by 7 bases, with 14 bases left in between. The CDR3 loop reads CASSATMTFEAFF. The CDR3 coding sequence is TGTGCCAGTAGTGCCACGATGACATTTGAAGCTTTCTTT.

J is TRBJ1-1 and V is TRBV24-1, with unresolved D. This CDR3 is built from 14 residues. The V end was cut by 0 bases, the J end by 1 base, with 5 bases between. Germline assignment: CDR1 KGHDR and CDR2 SFDVKD. DNA for the CDR3: TGTGCCACCAGTGATTTGCCACAGAACACTGAAGCTTTCTTT. Protein sequence: CATSDLPQNTEAFF.

The chain uses TRBV4-1 and TRBJ2-2, with D hard to call. This CDR3 region has 14 residues. The germline gives CDR1 MGHRA, CDR2 YSYEKL. The V end was cut by 4 bases, the J end by 1 base, with 7 bases between. In DNA form, the CDR3 reads TGCGCCAGCAGCCTTTACTTGAACACCGGGGAGCTGTTTTTT. Residues: CASSLYLNTGELFF.